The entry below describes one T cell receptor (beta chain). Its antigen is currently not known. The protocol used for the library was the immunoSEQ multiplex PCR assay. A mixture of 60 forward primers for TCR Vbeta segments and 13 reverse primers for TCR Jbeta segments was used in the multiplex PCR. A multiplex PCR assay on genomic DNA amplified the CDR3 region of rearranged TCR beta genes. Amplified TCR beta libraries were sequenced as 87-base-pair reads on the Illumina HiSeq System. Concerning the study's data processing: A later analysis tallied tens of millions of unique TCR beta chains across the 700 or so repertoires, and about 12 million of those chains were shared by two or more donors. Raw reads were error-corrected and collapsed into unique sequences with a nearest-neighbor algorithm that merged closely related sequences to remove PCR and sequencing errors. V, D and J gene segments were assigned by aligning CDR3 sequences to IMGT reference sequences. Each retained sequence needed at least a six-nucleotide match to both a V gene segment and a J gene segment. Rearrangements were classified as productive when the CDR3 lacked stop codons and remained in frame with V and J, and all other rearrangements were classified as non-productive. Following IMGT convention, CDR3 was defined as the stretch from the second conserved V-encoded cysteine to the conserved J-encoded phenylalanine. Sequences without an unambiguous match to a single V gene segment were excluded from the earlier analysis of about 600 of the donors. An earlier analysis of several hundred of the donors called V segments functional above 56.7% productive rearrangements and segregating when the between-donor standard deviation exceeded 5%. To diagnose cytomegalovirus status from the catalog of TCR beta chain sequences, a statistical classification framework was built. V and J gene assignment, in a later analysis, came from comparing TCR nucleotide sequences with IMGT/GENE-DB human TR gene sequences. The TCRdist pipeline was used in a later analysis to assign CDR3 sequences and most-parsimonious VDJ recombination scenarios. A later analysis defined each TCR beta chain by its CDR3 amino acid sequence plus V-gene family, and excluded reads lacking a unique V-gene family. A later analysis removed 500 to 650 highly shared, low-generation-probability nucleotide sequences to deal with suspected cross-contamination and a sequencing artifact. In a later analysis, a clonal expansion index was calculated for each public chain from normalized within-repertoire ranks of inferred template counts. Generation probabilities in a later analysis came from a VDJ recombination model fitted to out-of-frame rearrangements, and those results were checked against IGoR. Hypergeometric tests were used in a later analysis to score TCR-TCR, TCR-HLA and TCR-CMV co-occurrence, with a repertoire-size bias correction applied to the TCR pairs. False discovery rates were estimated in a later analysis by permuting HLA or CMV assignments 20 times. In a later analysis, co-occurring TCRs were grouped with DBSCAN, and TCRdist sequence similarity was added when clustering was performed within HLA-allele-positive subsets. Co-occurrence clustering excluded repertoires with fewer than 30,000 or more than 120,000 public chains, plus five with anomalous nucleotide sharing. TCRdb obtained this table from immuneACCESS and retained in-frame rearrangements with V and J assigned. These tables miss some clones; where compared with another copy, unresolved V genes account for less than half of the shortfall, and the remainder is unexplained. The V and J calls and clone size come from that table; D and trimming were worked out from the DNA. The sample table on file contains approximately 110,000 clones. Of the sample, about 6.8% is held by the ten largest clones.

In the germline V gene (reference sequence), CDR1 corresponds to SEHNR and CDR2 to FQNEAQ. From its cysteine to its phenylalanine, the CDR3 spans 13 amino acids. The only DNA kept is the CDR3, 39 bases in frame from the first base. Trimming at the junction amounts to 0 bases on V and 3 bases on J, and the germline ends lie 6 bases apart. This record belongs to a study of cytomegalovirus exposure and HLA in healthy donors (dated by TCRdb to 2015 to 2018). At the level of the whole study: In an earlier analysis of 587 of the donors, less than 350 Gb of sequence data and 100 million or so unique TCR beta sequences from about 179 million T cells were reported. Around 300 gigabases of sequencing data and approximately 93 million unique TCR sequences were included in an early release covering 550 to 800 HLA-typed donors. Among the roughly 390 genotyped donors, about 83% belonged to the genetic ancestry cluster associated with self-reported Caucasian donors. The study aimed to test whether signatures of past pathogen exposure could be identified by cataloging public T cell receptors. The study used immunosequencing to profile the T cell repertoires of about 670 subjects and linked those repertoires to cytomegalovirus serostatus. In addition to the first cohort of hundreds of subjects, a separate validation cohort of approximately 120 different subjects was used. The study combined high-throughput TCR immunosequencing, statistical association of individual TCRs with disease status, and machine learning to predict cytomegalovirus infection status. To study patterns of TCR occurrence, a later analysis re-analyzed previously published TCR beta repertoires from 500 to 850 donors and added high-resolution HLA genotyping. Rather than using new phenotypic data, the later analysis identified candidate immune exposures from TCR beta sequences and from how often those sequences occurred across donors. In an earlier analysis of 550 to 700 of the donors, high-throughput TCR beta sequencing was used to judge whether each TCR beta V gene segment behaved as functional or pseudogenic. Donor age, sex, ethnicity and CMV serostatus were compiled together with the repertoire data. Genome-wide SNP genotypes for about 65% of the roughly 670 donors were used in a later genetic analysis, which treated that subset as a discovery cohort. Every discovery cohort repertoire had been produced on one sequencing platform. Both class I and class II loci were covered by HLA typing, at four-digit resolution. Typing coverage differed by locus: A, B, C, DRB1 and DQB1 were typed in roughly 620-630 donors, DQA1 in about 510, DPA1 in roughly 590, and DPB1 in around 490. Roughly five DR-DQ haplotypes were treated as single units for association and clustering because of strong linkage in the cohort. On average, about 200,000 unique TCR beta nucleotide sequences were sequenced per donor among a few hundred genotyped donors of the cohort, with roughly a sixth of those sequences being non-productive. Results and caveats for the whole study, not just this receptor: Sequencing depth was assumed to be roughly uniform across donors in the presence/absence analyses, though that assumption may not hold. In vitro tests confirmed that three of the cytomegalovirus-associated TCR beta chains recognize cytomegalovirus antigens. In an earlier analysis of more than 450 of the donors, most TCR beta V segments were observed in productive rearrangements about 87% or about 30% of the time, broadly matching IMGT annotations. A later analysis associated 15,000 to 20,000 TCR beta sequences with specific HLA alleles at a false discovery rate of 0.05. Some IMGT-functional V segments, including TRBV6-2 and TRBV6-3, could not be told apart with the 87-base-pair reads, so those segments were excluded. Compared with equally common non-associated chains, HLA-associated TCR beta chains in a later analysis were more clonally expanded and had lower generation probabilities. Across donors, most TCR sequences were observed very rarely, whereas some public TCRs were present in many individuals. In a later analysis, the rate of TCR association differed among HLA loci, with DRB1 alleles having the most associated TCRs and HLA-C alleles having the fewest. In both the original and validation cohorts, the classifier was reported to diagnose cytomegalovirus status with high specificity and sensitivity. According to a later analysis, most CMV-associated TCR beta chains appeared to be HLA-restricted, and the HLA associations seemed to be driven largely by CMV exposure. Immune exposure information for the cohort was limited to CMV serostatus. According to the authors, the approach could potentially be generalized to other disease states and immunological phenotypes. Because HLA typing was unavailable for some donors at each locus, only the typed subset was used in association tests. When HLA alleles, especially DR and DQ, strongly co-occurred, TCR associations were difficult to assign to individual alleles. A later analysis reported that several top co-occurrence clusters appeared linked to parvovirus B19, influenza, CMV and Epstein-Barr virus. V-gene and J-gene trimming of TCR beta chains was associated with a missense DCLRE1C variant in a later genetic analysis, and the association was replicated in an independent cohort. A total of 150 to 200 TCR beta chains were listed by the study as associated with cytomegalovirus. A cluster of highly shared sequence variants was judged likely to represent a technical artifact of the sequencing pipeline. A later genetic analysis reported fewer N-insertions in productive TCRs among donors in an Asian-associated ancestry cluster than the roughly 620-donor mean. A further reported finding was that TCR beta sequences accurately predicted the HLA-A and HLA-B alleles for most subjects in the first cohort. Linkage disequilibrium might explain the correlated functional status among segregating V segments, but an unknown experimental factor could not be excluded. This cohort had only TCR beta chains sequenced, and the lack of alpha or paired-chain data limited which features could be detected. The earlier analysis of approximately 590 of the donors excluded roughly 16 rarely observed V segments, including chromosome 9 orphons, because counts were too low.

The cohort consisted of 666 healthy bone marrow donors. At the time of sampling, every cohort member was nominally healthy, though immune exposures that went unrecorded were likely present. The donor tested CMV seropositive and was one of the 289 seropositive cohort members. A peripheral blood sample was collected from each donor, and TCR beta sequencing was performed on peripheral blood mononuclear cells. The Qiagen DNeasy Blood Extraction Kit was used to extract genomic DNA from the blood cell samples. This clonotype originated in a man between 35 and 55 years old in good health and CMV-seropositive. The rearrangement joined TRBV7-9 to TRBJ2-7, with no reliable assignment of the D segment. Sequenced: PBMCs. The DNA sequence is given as TGTGCCAGCAGCTTAGCGGCCGACTACGAGCAGTACTTC. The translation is CASSLAADYEQYF. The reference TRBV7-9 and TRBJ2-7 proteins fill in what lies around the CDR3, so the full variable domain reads DTGVSQNPRHKITKRGQNVTFRCDPISEHNRLYWYRQTLGQGPEFLTYFQNEAQLEKSRLLSDRFSAERPKGSFSTLEIQRTEQGDSAMYLCASSLAADYEQYFGPGTRLTVT.